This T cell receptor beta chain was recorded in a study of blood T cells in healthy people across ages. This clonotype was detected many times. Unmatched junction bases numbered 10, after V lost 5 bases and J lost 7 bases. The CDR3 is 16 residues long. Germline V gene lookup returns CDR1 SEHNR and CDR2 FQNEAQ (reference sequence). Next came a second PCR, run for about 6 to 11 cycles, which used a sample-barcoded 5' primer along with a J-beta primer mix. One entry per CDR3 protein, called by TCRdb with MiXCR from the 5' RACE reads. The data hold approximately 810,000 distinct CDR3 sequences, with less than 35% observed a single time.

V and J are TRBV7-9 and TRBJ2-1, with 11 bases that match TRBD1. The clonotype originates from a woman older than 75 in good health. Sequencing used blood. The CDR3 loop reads CASSPGTGGFRNEQFF. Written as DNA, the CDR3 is TGTGCCAGCAGCCCGGGGACAGGGGGTTTTAGGAATGAGCAGTTCTTC.